This T cell receptor (beta chain) stems from a study of Ad26.COV2.S vaccination and SARS-CoV-2 variants. Treatment noted: approximately 18 received Ad26.COV2.S at low or high dose, single or two shots; about 5 received placebo; per-sample allocation not given. Sampling took place 63 days after the first vaccine or placebo injection. The CDR3 is made up of 16 amino acids. The germline gives CDR1 MDHEN, CDR2 SYDVKM. The germline V and J ends were trimmed by 5 bases and 0 bases, with 13 bases remaining between them. Generated by immunoSEQ multiplex PCR, the TCRdb table keeps only in-frame clones and is missing some. The sample consists of about half a million clones, about 89% of them appearing once.

The sequence was obtained from a person between 18 and 59 years old who received the Ad26.COV2.S COVID-19 vaccine or a placebo. The chain carries TRBV28 and TRBJ2-2; D might be TRBD2 (5 bases). Source: peripheral blood, taken in a trial of Ad26.COV2.S vaccine versus placebo. In DNA, the CDR3 is TGTGCCAGCAGTATAAAGCGGAGTTCGAACACCGGGGAGCTGTTTTTT. Residues: CASSIKRSSNTGELFF.